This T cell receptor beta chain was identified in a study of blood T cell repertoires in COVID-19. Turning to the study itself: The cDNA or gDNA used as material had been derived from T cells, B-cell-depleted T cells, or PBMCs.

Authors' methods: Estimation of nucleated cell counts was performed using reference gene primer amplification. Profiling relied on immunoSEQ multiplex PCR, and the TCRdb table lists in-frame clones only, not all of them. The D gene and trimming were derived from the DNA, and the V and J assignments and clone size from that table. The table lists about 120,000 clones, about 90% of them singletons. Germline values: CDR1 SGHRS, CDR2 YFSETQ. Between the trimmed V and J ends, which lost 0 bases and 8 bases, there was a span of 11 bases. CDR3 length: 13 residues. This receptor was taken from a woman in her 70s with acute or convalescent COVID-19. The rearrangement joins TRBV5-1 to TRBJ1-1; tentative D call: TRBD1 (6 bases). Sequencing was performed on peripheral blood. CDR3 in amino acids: CASSLEGDKEAFF. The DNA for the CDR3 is TGCGCCAGCAGCTTGGAGGGGGACAAAGAAGCTTTCTTT.